This TCR beta chain was captured by sequencing in a study of cytomegalovirus exposure and HLA in healthy donors. The ends were cut back, 0 bases at V and 6 bases at J, with 15 bases in the middle. Germline V gene data show CDR1 as PRHDT and CDR2 as FYEKMQ (reference sequence). The CDR3 is 15 amino acids. Both 60 Vbeta primers and 13 Jbeta primers went into the PCR. This table comes from immunoSEQ multiplex PCR, and its TCRdb copy is limited to in-frame clones, with some not included. The table has about 180,000 clones, about four fifths seen once. The chain couples TRBV13 to TRBJ2-7; D ambiguous. Sequencing input: PBMCs. The TCR was taken from a man between 18 and 29 years old in good health and CMV-seronegative. The CDR3 protein is CASSLGRVAHPEQYF. Here the CDR3 DNA reads TGTGCCAGCAGCTTAGGACGTGTGGCCCACCCCGAGCAGTACTTC.